The rows below give T cell receptor beta chains drawn from one sample of a study of T cell responses to AZD1222 COVID-19 vaccine. TCRdb's copy holds only in-frame clones and misses some; the assay was immunoSEQ multiplex PCR. The sample shows fewer than 110,000 clones, around 90% of them seen only once. Here the sequenced sample was peripheral blood, taken 28 days after the second AZD1222 dose. These receptors originate from an adult who received the AZD1222 COVID-19 vaccine. Both conserved end residues are trimmed from each CDR3.

v_gene: TRBV27
CDR3aa: ASSLKAGVAWGNEQF

v_gene: TRBV25-1
CDR3aa: ASRGWRGPDTQY

v_gene: TRBV29-1
CDR3aa: SAHRGQGGELF

v_gene: TRBV18
CDR3aa: ATSTIQVQGPYKGPLH

v_gene: TRBV28
CDR3aa: ASSQGSSYEQY

v_gene: TRBV27
CDR3aa: ASSLEGEQGRGYT

v_gene: TRBV27
CDR3aa: ASSYRIAGGELF

v_gene: TRBV19
CDR3aa: ASSMGTDSYEQY

v_gene: TRBV18
CDR3aa: ASSPPLAGLNHYGYT

v_gene: TRBV12-3/TRBV12-4
CDR3aa: ASSFSNSPLH

v_gene: TRBV3-1/TRBV3-2
CDR3aa: ASSQAGGITGELF

v_gene: TRBV19
CDR3aa: ASSPKGTGYYGYT

v_gene: TRBV19
CDR3aa: ASSLPPKLAGGMNEQF

v_gene: TRBV7-9
CDR3aa: ASSTMGGNTEAF

v_gene: TRBV7-9
CDR3aa: ASSPPGARYEQY

v_gene: TRBV3-1/TRBV3-2
CDR3aa: ATRGGTGRETQY

v_gene: TRBV6-5
CDR3aa: ASSYIYGQQNSPLH

v_gene: TRBV7-2
CDR3aa: ASSPGQIGREAF

v_gene: TRBV2
CDR3aa: ASSPRGVNTEAF

v_gene: TRBV9
CDR3aa: ASSVTGAGEKLF

v_gene: TRBV7-2
CDR3aa: ASSLAQGGETQY

v_gene: TRBV24-1
CDR3aa: ATSDLQGSGGSTDTQY

v_gene: TRBV5-6
CDR3aa: ASSLNAALAGHAGGEQY

v_gene: TRBV6-5
CDR3aa: ASKPGPGYGYT

v_gene: TRBV7-8
CDR3aa: ASSSGQGLYGYT

v_gene: TRBV13
CDR3aa: ASSAGSSPLH

v_gene: TRBV5-6
CDR3aa: ASSPGTVNYGYT

v_gene: TRBV4-3
CDR3aa: ASSHQTGVYGYT

v_gene: TRBV5-1
CDR3aa: ASSFSDSYEQY

v_gene: TRBV6-5
CDR3aa: ASSYRAGGEQY

v_gene: TRBV6-5
CDR3aa: ASSWGYGYT

v_gene: TRBV19
CDR3aa: ASSGGGNRYGYT

v_gene: TRBV9
CDR3aa: ASSLSGTEETQY

v_gene: TRBV11-2
CDR3aa: ASSHTQGYEQY

v_gene: TRBV5-4
CDR3aa: ASSGGPSTNEKLF

v_gene: TRBV25-1
CDR3aa: ASSELGQGPSYEQY

v_gene: TRBV20-1
CDR3aa: SASYGGTAYEQY

v_gene: TRBV19
CDR3aa: ASSITGTGAYEQY

v_gene: TRBV7-9
CDR3aa: ASSQQGDGGYGYT

v_gene: TRBV6-5
CDR3aa: ASMEPRGKSLRAF

v_gene: TRBV5-1
CDR3aa: ASSLAGSSEQY

v_gene: TRBV7-9
CDR3aa: ASSLAPAGGQETQY

v_gene: TRBV30
CDR3aa: AWSLGTGNQPQH

v_gene: TRBV7-2
CDR3aa: ASSISRDQAKNIQY

v_gene: TRBV2
CDR3aa: ASTQQGFSYEQY

v_gene: TRBV3-1/TRBV3-2
CDR3aa: ASSPRRSYEQY

v_gene: TRBV20-1
CDR3aa: SATTEGGYT

v_gene: TRBV6-5
CDR3aa: ASSHDRPNYGYT

v_gene: TRBV4-2
CDR3aa: ASSPAGAGELF